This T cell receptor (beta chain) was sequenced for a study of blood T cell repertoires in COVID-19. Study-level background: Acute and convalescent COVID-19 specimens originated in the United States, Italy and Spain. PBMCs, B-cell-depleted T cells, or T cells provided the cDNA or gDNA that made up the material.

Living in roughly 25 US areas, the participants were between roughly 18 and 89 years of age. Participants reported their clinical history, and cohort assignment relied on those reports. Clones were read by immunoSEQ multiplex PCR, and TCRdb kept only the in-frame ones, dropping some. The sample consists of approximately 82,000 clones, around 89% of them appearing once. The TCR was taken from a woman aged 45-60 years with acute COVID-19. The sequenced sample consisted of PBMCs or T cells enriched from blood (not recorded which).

CDR3 amino acids: CASSLGTSGRRRGNEQFF. The CDR3 DNA reads TGTGCCAGCAGCTTAGGGACTAGCGGGAGACGCCGGGGGAATGAGCAGTTCTTC. The chain recombines TRBV7-2 with TRBJ2-1, with TRBD2 matching over 13 bases. Looked up from germline, CDR1 is SGHTA and CDR2 is FQGNSA. The CDR3 is 18 residues long. Trimming at V came to 1 base and at J to 7 bases, leaving 10 bases not matched to a gene.